Sequencing of this T cell receptor (beta chain) was carried out in a study of technical replicates of blood from several donors. The CDR3 is 12 amino acids. V lost 4 bases to trimming and J lost 2 bases, with 9 bases between them. The germline V gene encodes CDR1 GTSNPN and CDR2 SVGIG (reference sequence). Profiling relied on immunoSEQ multiplex PCR, and the TCRdb table lists in-frame clones only, not all of them. Of some 70,000 clones in the sample, about 97% were seen once. Sequenced input: T cells isolated from PBMCs. V and J are TRBV30 and TRBJ2-7, with TRBD1 as a possible D gene (6 bases). This receptor was identified in a human donor in good health. CDR3 DNA sequence: TGTGCCTGGAAGACAGGAACCTACGAGCAGTACTTC. Protein: CAWKTGTYEQYF.